The clone carrying this TCR beta chain turned up a few times. Its target is unknown. Diagnosing involved the use of clinical symptoms, serum thyroxine and TRAb, thyroid ultrasound and orbital computed tomography. At first hyperthyroidism diagnosis, before any ophthalmopathy symptoms, the blood sample was collected. The source material, RNA transcripts, was used to amplify TCR beta CDR3 regions. Initially, a first-round RT-PCR of the TCR CDR3 employed the HTBI primer set. In TCRdb, the multiplex PCR reads were re-called with MiXCR into one record per CDR3 protein. The sample holds under 450,000 distinct CDR3 sequences, less than 15% seen once. The CDR3 sequence is 17 residues long. Deletions cut 2 bases from V and 0 bases from J, with 14 bases between. Germline V CDR1 and CDR2: MNHEY, SVGAGI. The source of the sample is a study of T cells in Graves' hyperthyroidism and ophthalmopathy. Whole-study findings and limits: Ophthalmopathy got predicted by the model a median about six months before its onset.

This chain links TRBV6-5 with TRBJ1-5; a possible D gene is TRBD1 (6 bases). The TCR comes from a man aged 25 to 40 with Graves' hyperthyroidism that later progressed to Graves' ophthalmopathy. The sequencing sample was made of blood. The CDR3 region has the DNA TGTGCCAGCAGTTACCGGAGGGGGAAGTATAGCAATCAGCCCCAGCATTTT. It encodes CASSYRRGKYSNQPQHF.